These 12 T cell receptor beta chains were sequenced from one sample in a study of a mutant IDH1 vaccine in newly diagnosed glioma. Generated by immunoSEQ multiplex PCR, the TCRdb table keeps only in-frame clones and is missing some. The sample contains about 60,000 clones, over 75% of which appear only once. Regarding time point: week 23, last vaccination. Every vaccination contained 300 ug of the mutant IDH1 20-mer peptide and was paired with topical imiquimod. Their specific antigens are unknown. The sequenced sample was PBMCs, obtained from a glioma patient whose treatment included an IDH1 peptide vaccine. The receptors were gathered from a man between 18 and 29 years old with glioma.

The chain has TRBV30 and TRBJ2-1; 10 bases map to TRBD2. CDR1 is GTSNPN and CDR2 is SVGIG in the germline V gene (reference sequence). V shed 1 base and J 2 bases; nucleotides not matched to a gene: 5. CDR3 size: 16 residues. The CDR3 nucleotides are TGTGCCTGGAGTGGGCGGACTAGCGGCACCTACAATGAGCAGTTCTTC. Its translation is CAWSGRTSGTYNEQFF.

In its sample, this clone was seen once. This rearrangement joins TRBV11-2 to TRBJ1-6; no reliable D call. V was clipped by 1 base and J by 4 bases, with 8 bases between them. This CDR3 region has 15 residues. In germline, CDR1 is SGHAT, CDR2 FQNNGV. CDR3 protein: CASSLASGYNSPLHF. The CDR3, as DNA: TGTGCCAGCAGCTTAGCGTCAGGTTATAATTCACCCCTCCACTTT.

The chain carries TRBV6-1 and TRBJ1-2; D might be TRBD1 (6 bases). The germline gives CDR1 MNHNS, CDR2 SASEGT. The V end was cut by 4 bases, the J end by 3 bases, with 21 bases between. This CDR3 has 17 amino acids. CDR3: CASSGHLRGGAHYGYTF. Here the CDR3 DNA reads TGTGCCAGCAGTGGTCACCTTAGGGGGGGCGCGCACTATGGCTACACCTTC.

This sequence joins TRBV30 and TRBJ2-5; no firm D call. The CDR3 spans 13 residues. The V gene's germline CDR1 is GTSNPN and CDR2 SVGIG (reference sequence). V lost 0 bases and J lost 5, with 10 bases in between. The CDR3 sequence: CAWSVRSVETQYF. In nucleotides, the CDR3 is TGTGCCTGGAGTGTACGATCAGTGGAGACCCAGTACTTC.

The J gene is TRBJ1-1, the V gene TRBV6-5; D possibly corresponds to TRBD1 (5 bases). The germline gives CDR1 MNHEY, CDR2 SVGAGI. The CDR3 is made up of 14 amino acids. Trimming took off 5 bases at V and 5 bases at J, with 15 bases between the two ends. In nucleotides, the CDR3 is TGTGCCAGCAGTACGAATCGGGGGTGGACTGAAGCTTTCTTT. It specifies CASSTNRGWTEAFF.

The count of this clone is one. J is TRBJ2-1 and V is TRBV7-2; D assignment may be TRBD1 or TRBD2 (5 bases each). Trimming pared 4 bases from V and 4 bases from J, leaving 14 bases between. CDR1 is SGHTA and CDR2 is FQGNSA in the germline V gene. CDR3 length equals 15 residues. The CDR3 loop reads CASSWDEWPYNEQFF. As DNA, the CDR3 is TGTGCCAGCAGCTGGGACGAATGGCCTTACAATGAGCAGTTCTTC. The whole variable domain, remainder taken from reference TRBV7-2 and TRBJ2-1, is GAGVSQSPSNKVTEKGKDVELRCDPISGHTALYWYRQSLGQGLEFLIYFQGNSAPDKSGLPSDRFSAERTGGSVSTLTIQRTQQEDSAVYLCASSWDEWPYNEQFFGPGTRLTVL.

The CDR3 coding sequence is TGTGCCAGCAGTTCCCCTTCTACAGGGAACACTGAAGCTTTCTTT. Its translation is CASSSPSTGNTEAFF. The chain uses TRBV28 and TRBJ1-1; D possibly corresponds to TRBD1 (5 bases). Germline assignment: CDR1 MDHEN and CDR2 SYDVKM. This CDR3 comprises 15 residues. V was cut by 4 bases and J by 1 base, with 13 bases left in between.

V and J are TRBV4-3 and TRBJ1-2; TRBD1 matches at 11 bases. The CDR3 totals 15 residues. Germline values: CDR1 LGHNA, CDR2 YSLEER. J was trimmed by 3 bases and V by 4 bases; bases with no gene match: 4. The CDR3 region has the DNA TGCGCCAGCAGCCGAAGGGACAGGGGGTACTATGGCTACACCTTC. Translation gives CASSRRDRGYYGYTF.

This clone came up once. The chain combines TRBV4-3 with TRBJ1-3; 8 bases line up with TRBD1. CDR3 length: 15 amino acids. Trimming cost V 4 bases and J 0 bases; bases outside gene matches: 2. Germline V gene lookup returns CDR1 LGHNA and CDR2 YSLEER. The chain's CDR3 is CASSLGQGSGNTIYF. CDR3 nucleotide sequence: TGCGCCAGCAGCCTTGGACAGGGCTCTGGAAACACCATATATTTT.

This clone showed up just a few times. The chain recombines TRBV7-9 with TRBJ1-1; tentatively, D is TRBD1 (5 bases). The V end was cut by 4 bases, the J end by 4 bases, with 13 bases between. Germline V gives CDR1 SEHNR, CDR2 FQNEAQ (reference sequence). CDR3 length: 14 amino acids. The CDR3 DNA follows: TGTGCCAGCAGCTCCTACTCGGGACTCACTGAAGCTTTCTTT. Translation gives CASSSYSGLTEAFF. Together with reference TRBV7-9 and TRBJ1-1, the CDR3 gives the full variable domain: DTGVSQNPRHKITKRGQNVTFRCDPISEHNRLYWYRQTLGQGPEFLTYFQNEAQLEKSRLLSDRFSAERPKGSFSTLEIQRTEQGDSAMYLCASSSYSGLTEAFFGQGTRLTVV.

The chain is built from TRBV7-2 and TRBJ2-5; 7 bases fit TRBD2. V shed 3 bases, J shed 3 bases, and the junction held 4 bases outside the gene matches. The CDR3 has 14 amino acids. Germline-derived CDR1 and CDR2 are SGHTA and FQGNSA. CDR3 sequence (DNA): TGTGCCAGCAGCTTTAGCGGGTCTAAAGAGACCCAGTACTTC. Its translation is CASSFSGSKETQYF.

The chain couples TRBV7-9 to TRBJ1-1; possibly TRBD1 for D (5 bases). V was pared by 2 bases and J by 4 bases, with 8 bases between. The CDR3 sequence is 13 residues long. Germline V lookup: CDR1 SEHNR, CDR2 FQNEAQ (reference sequence). CDR3 in DNA: TGTGCCAGCAGCTTATCAGGGCGCACTGAAGCTTTCTTT. Its protein is CASSLSGRTEAFF.